The clone carrying this TCR beta chain was found many times. These data are taken from a study of early T cells in non-severe SARS-CoV-2 infection. V was clipped by 0 bases and J by 3 bases; unmatched bases: 2. This CDR3 comprises 14 residues. Per the germline V gene, CDR1 is SGHAT and CDR2 is FQDESV (reference sequence). TCRdb independently ran MiXCR on the 5' RACE reads; one entry per CDR3 protein. The table shows tens of thousands of distinct CDR3 sequences, with roughly 7% occurring only once. The sample taken for sequencing was whole blood. The receptor's source is an adult who was a healthcare worker with PCR-confirmed SARS-CoV-2 infection or an uninfected control (not recorded which). V gene TRBV11-1 combines with J gene TRBJ2-7; the match to TRBD2 covers 7 bases. The CDR3 region is CASSLAGTIYEQYF. The DNA of the CDR3 is TGTGCCAGCAGCTTAGCTGGGACTATCTACGAGCAGTACTTC.